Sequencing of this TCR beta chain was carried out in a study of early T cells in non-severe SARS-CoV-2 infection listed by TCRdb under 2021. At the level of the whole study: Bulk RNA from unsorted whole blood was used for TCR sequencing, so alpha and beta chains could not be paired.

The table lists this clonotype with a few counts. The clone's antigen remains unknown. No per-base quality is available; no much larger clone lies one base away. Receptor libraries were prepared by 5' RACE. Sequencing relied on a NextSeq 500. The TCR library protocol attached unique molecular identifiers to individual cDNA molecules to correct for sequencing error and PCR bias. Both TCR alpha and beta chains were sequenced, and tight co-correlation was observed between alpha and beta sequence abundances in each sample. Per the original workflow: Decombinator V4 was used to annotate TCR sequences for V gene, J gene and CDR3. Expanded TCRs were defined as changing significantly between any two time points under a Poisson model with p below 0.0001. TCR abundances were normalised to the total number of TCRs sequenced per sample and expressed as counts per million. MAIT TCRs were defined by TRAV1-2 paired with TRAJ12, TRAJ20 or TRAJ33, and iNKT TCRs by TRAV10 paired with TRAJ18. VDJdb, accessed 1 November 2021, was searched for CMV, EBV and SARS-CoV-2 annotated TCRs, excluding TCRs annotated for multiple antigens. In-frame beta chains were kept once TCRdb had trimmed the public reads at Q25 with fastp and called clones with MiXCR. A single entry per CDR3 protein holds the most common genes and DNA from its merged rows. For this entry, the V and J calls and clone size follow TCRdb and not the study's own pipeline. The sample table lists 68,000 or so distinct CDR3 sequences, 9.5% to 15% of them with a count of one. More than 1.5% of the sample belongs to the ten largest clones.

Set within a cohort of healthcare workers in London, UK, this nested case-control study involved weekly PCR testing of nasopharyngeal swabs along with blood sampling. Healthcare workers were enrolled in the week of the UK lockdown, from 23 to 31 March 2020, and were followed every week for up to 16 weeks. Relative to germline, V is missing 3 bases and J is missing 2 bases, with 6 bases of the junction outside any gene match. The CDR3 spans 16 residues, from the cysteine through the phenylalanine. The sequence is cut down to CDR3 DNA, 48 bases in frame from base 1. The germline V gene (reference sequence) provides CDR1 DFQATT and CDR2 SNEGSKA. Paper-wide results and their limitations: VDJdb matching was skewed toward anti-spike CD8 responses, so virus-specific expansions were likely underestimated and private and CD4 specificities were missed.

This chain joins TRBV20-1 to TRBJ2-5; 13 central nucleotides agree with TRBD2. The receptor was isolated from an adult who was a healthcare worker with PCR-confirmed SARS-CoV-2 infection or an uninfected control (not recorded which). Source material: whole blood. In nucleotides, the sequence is TGCAGTGCTAGGACTAGCGGGGGGCCACTTCAAGAGACCCAGTACTTC. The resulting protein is CSARTSGGPLQETQYF.